This T cell receptor beta chain derives from a study of regulatory T cells in long-lasting Graves disease (TCRdb year 2021). Context from the whole study: Persistent Graves' disease was defined as persistently positive TSH receptor autoantibodies together with antithyroid drug treatment for over 5 years. Persistent Graves' disease patients were compared with newly diagnosed Graves' disease patients by peripheral blood TCR sequencing and RNA sequencing. The study was registered as a clinical trial and conducted in China. A total of 33 samples were covered by TCR sequencing, comprising some 13 persistent and around 20 newly diagnosed Graves' disease patients. Persistent Graves' disease patients in the clinical cohort had taken antithyroid drugs for roughly ten years on average.

This clonotype has only a few counts. The antigen it binds to is not known. One base away there is no much larger clone; base qualities are not given. Broader findings and caveats from the paper: Lower TCR Shannon entropy and fewer highly expanded clones were observed in persistent Graves' disease patients than in newly diagnosed patients, which suggested clonal expansion. Peripheral blood alone was examined, since thyroid tissue, which constituted the primary lesion, could not be accessed. Persistent patients shared more public clonotypes among themselves (2,741) than newly diagnosed patients did (about 970). The authors noted that the small sample size was a limitation that may lower accuracy. Sequencing and analysis were restricted to the TCR beta chain. Preferential use of TRBV28, TRBJ1-2 and TRBJ2-5 was observed in persistent disease, whereas TRBV20-1 and TRBJ2-1 were favored in newly diagnosed disease.

The library was obtained by multiplex PCR. Sequenced using an Illumina HiSeq 4000. CDR3 regions were amplified by Arm-PCR with iRepertoire HTBI primers to construct TCR beta libraries. PCR products were gel purified before sequencing. As for the authors' bioinformatics: Gene usage analysis of CDR3 amino acid clonotypes relied on the roughly 58 TRBV and 14 TRBJ segments identified across samples. COPE and FqMerger were used to merge the filtered high-quality paired reads into contigs. BLAST was used to align contigs to IMGT TRBV, TRBD and TRBJ reference genes, with CDR3 defined following IMGT. Clonotypes above 0.1% frequency were classified as highly expanded clones. Shannon entropy was used to measure repertoire diversity, and the Gini coefficient was used to measure V-J evenness. A clonotype was considered public if more than one individual shared it. The raw public reads went through TCRdb reprocessing: fastp at Q25, MiXCR clone calling, in-frame beta chains kept. One record per CDR3 amino acid sequence lists the most common genes and DNA. What appears here as the V and J calls and clone size reflects TCRdb's work, not the paper's. In all, the sample holds 650,000 to 700,000 distinct CDR3 sequences, and 30% of those were seen once. The leading ten clones occupy about two fifths of the sample.

The sample's time point, from its label and the paper: persistent/refractory GD, antithyroid drugs over 5 years with positive TRAb. For both TCR sequencing and RNA sequencing, RNA was extracted from PBMCs using TRIzol. The diagnosis of Graves' disease followed American Thyroid Association guidelines. Recruitment of patients was carried out at an endocrinology department in Xi'an, China. Each patient gave roughly 8.4 milliliters of peripheral blood, collected in an EDTA anticoagulant tube. Ficoll Paque Plus density gradient separation was used to isolate PBMCs, and no additional T cell sorting was done. An Agilent 2100 Bioanalyzer and agarose gel were used to check RNA quality, and a NanoDrop 2000 was used to measure RNA concentration. Its CDR3 holds 11 amino acids, cysteine through phenylalanine. Left in the record is the CDR3 DNA by itself, 33 bases read in frame from the first base. CDR1 is given as ENHRY and CDR2 as SYGVKD, both from the germline V gene. The V and J ends are trimmed by 6 bases and 9 bases, leaving 11 bases between them.

This TCR was sampled from a female donor with Graves disease. Sequencing used peripheral blood mononuclear cells (PBMCs), obtained when the disease was refractory, from a patient treated with antithyroid drugs. The chain links TRBV10-3 with TRBJ1-1; no confident D gene assignment can be made. The nucleotides are TGTGCCATCAGAACCGAGGGCCAAGCTTTCTTT. It codes for CAIRTEGQAFF.